These T cell receptor beta chains were read from a single sample in a study of T cell clones after liver transplantation. Sequenced by immunoSEQ multiplex PCR; TCRdb stores in-frame clones only, minus some. In the table there are under 55,000 clones, about nine tenths of which are singletons. Sequenced here: CD8+ T cells from blood, sampled 12 months after liver transplant. The source of these receptors is a human patient who received a liver transplant. The graft donor may account for some of the T cells. Each CDR3 is given with its conserved first and last residue. The D gene is left open where the match is weak. Part of the rows lack a size; the others show once, few, many or a class for expanded clones.

d_gene | j_gene | v_gene | abundance | CDR3aa | CDR3nt
. | TRBJ1-2 | TRBV19 | few | CASSAGAPSYGYTF | TGTGCCAGCAGTGCGGGGGCGCCAAGCTATGGCTACACCTTC
TRBD2 | TRBJ2-7 | TRBV27 | few | CASSPIAGGSYEQYF | TGTGCCAGCAGTCCGATAGCGGGAGGCTCCTACGAGCAGTACTTC
. | TRBJ2-3 | TRBV5-8 | . | CASSLVAGSLDTQYF | TGTGCCAGCAGCTTGGTGGCAGGGTCGTTGGATACGCAGTATTTT
TRBD2 | TRBJ2-1 | TRBV28 | . | CASSRAGVSYNEQFF | TGTGCCAGCAGTCGAGCGGGAGTCTCCTACAATGAGCAGTTCTTC
. | TRBJ2-1 | TRBV9 | . | CASSGATRNNEQFF | TGTGCCAGCAGCGGGGCGACTAGAAACAATGAGCAGTTCTTC
. | TRBJ1-1 | TRBV11-2 | . | CASSLEVGRGPDTEAFF | TGTGCCAGCAGCTTAGAGGTGGGTAGGGGACCGGACACTGAAGCTTTCTTT
. | TRBJ2-4 | TRBV5-4 | . | CASSLEQGLAKNIQYF | TGTGCCAGCAGCTTGGAGCAGGGGCTGGCCAAAAACATTCAGTACTTC
TRBD1 | TRBJ1-1 | TRBV4-1 | . | CASSQGTGLISFF | TGCGCCAGCAGCCAGGGGACAGGGTTGATCTCTTTCTTT
. | TRBJ2-2 | TRBV5-4 | few | CASSFPAGELFF | TGTGCCAGCAGCTTTCCGGCAGGGGAGCTGTTTTTT
. | TRBJ2-1 | TRBV6-4 | . | CASSDSRGNEQFF | TGTGCCAGCAGTGACTCGAGGGGAAATGAGCAGTTCTTC
. | TRBJ1-3 | TRBV19 | . | CATAAAGDGNTIYF | TGTGCCACGGCGGCGGCGGGAGATGGAAACACCATATATTTT
. | TRBJ2-3 | TRBV6-1 | . | CASSEGTLMGLGTDTQYF | TGTGCCAGCAGTGAAGGGACCCTGATGGGATTGGGCACAGATACGCAGTATTTT
. | TRBJ2-7 | TRBV10-1 | few | CASSEGYEQYF | TGCGCCAGCAGTGAGGGGTACGAGCAGTACTTC
. | TRBJ2-1 | TRBV19 | . | CASSILGGSYNEQFF | TGTGCCAGTAGTATCCTAGGGGGCTCCTACAATGAGCAGTTCTTC
TRBD1 | TRBJ2-5 | TRBV7-3 | . | CASSLLGQGTRETQYF | TGTGCCAGCAGCTTATTGGGACAGGGTACTCGAGAGACCCAGTACTTC
TRBD1 | TRBJ1-1 | TRBV27 | once | CASSLQGATEAFF | TGTGCCAGCAGTTTACAGGGGGCCACTGAAGCTTTCTTT
. | TRBJ2-7 | TRBV28 | medium-sized | CASVRSPSRGYEQYF | TGTGCCAGCGTACGGTCCCCCTCGAGAGGTTACGAGCAGTACTTC
TRBD1 | TRBJ2-7 | TRBV19 | once | CASSSGTGSYEQYF | TGTGCCAGTAGTTCCGGGACAGGGTCTTACGAGCAGTACTTC
TRBD1 | TRBJ1-1 | TRBV2 | once | CASSHQGTGVGYSEAFF | TGTGCCAGCAGTCATCAAGGGACAGGGGTGGGGTACTCTGAAGCTTTCTTT
TRBD1 | TRBJ2-7 | TRBV5-1 | once | CASTATGDPLEQYF | TGCGCCAGCACCGCGACAGGGGACCCCCTCGAGCAGTACTTC
. | TRBJ2-2 | TRBV6-5 | . | CAVAGIGGELFF | TGTGCCGTCGCCGGGATTGGCGGGGAGCTGTTTTTT
. | TRBJ2-5 | TRBV5-4 | . | CASSRGWGEETQYF | TGTGCCAGCAGCCGAGGGTGGGGGGAAGAGACCCAGTACTTC
TRBD2 | TRBJ2-5 | TRBV19 | . | CASWGGVAETQYF | TGTGCCAGTTGGGGGGGTGTGGCGGAGACCCAGTACTTC
. | TRBJ2-1 | TRBV15 | . | CATSSQASSYNEQFF | TGTGCCACCAGCAGCCAAGCGAGCTCCTACAATGAGCAGTTCTTC
TRBD2 | TRBJ2-5 | TRBV6-1 | . | CASSATSGRAQYF | TGTGCCAGCAGTGCGACTAGCGGGAGAGCCCAGTACTTC
TRBD2 | TRBJ2-3 | TRBV19 | . | CASSILGGLAEDTQYF | TGTGCCAGTAGTATATTGGGGGGACTAGCGGAAGATACGCAGTATTTT
TRBD2 | TRBJ2-1 | TRBV27 | . | CASSLGTSGSTHEQFF | TGTGCCAGCAGTTTGGGGACTAGCGGGAGCACCCATGAGCAGTTCTTC
. | TRBJ2-7 | TRBV27 | . | CASSRHRVTYEQYF | TGTGCCAGCAGTCGCCACAGGGTTACCTACGAGCAGTACTTC
. | TRBJ2-5 | TRBV7-9 | . | CASSLLQGETQYF | TGTGCCAGCAGCTTATTACAGGGAGAGACCCAGTACTTC
. | TRBJ1-5 | TRBV6-4 | . | CAPLESLVNQPQHF | TGTGCCCCTCTAGAGTCCCTAGTTAATCAGCCCCAGCATTTT
. | TRBJ2-7 | TRBV28 | once | CASSLYPNYEQYF | TGTGCCAGCAGTTTATATCCGAACTACGAGCAGTACTTC
TRBD1 | TRBJ2-7 | TRBV25-1 | . | CASSEGQGGVEQYF | TGTGCCAGCAGTGAGGGACAGGGTGGGGTCGAGCAGTACTTC
TRBD1 | TRBJ1-3 | TRBV27 | . | CASSPITGAGGNTIYF | TGTGCCAGCAGCCCAATCACAGGGGCGGGAGGAAACACCATATATTTT
. | TRBJ2-7 | TRBV28 | . | CASWSSPSYEQYF | TGTGCCAGCTGGTCCAGCCCCTCTTACGAGCAGTACTTC
. | TRBJ2-1 | TRBV4-1 | . | CASSLRGDEQFF | TGCGCCAGCAGCCTTAGGGGCGATGAGCAGTTCTTC
. | TRBJ1-4 | TRBV19 | . | CASSVPDHLKLFF | TGTGCCAGTAGTGTACCGGATCATTTAAAACTGTTTTTT
. | TRBJ1-2 | TRBV21-1 | . | CARGQGAKGYTF | TGTGCCAGGGGACAGGGGGCAAAAGGCTACACCTTC
TRBD1 | TRBJ1-2 | TRBV2 | . | CASRTQGAGGYTF | TGTGCCAGCAGGACACAGGGGGCGGGTGGCTACACCTTC
. | TRBJ2-2 | TRBV7-8 | . | CASSLALPGELFF | TGTGCCAGCAGCTTAGCGCTTCCCGGGGAGCTGTTTTTT
. | TRBJ2-2 | TRBV7-7 | . | CASSLDGGELFF | TGTGCTAGCAGCTTAGACGGTGGGGAGCTGTTTTTT
. | TRBJ1-2 | TRBV19 | . | CASSIGRDGYTF | TGTGCCAGTAGTATAGGTAGAGATGGCTACACCTTC
. | TRBJ1-2 | TRBV7-9 | . | CASSSLYYGYTF | TGTGCCAGCAGCTCACTCTATTATGGCTACACCTTC
TRBD2 | TRBJ2-7 | TRBV5-4 | . | CASSLELAASYEQYF | TGTGCCAGCAGCTTGGAACTAGCGGCCTCCTACGAGCAGTACTTC
. | TRBJ2-2 | TRBV4-1 | . | CASNQLVPVPGELFF | TGCGCCAGCAACCAATTAGTCCCGGTTCCCGGGGAGCTGTTTTTT
TRBD1 | TRBJ2-7 | TRBV6-1 | . | CASSLQGVSYEQYF | TGTGCCAGCAGTTTACAGGGGGTCTCCTACGAGCAGTACTTC
. | TRBJ1-1 | TRBV7-9 | few | CASIQGIRLNTEAFF | TGTGCCAGCATCCAGGGTATCCGACTAAACACTGAAGCTTTCTTT
. | TRBJ1-1 | TRBV2 | . | CASCCWLGNTEAFF | TGTGCCAGCTGCTGTTGGTTAGGGAACACTGAAGCTTTCTTT
. | TRBJ1-4 | TRBV4-3 | . | CASSQEGPGGEEEKLFF | TGCGCCAGCAGCCAAGAGGGCCCCGGAGGGGAAGAGGAAAAACTGTTTTTT
. | TRBJ1-1 | TRBV28 | once | CASRYVPNTEAFF | TGTGCCAGCAGGTACGTCCCGAACACTGAAGCTTTCTTT
TRBD1 | TRBJ2-7 | TRBV11-2 | . | CASSVRTGTGAYEQYF | TGTGCCAGCAGCGTCAGAACCGGGACAGGGGCCTACGAGCAGTACTTC
TRBD2 | TRBJ2-1 | TRBV19 | few | CASSIVAPGEGYNEQFF | TGTGCCAGTAGTATAGTAGCCCCCGGGGAGGGGTACAATGAGCAGTTCTTC
. | TRBJ2-2 | TRBV9 | . | CASSAYRSTGELFF | TGTGCCAGCAGCGCCTACAGGAGCACCGGGGAGCTGTTTTTT
TRBD2 | TRBJ2-1 | TRBV28 | . | CASTQTGTSGIYNEQFF | TGTGCCAGCACTCAGACCGGGACTAGCGGGATCTACAATGAGCAGTTCTTC
TRBD2 | TRBJ2-7 | TRBV27 | . | CASSIKGTSYEQYF | TGTGCCAGCAGTATCAAAGGGACTAGCTACGAGCAGTACTTC